This T cell receptor beta chain came from a study of blood T cell repertoires in COVID-19. Background on the study: COVID-19 samples, acute and convalescent, were from the United States, Italy and Spain. Nucleic acid was either cDNA or gDNA, and it came from T cells, B-cell-depleted T cells, or PBMCs.

Per the authors' pipeline: Reference gene primer amplification gave estimated nucleated cell counts. Method: immunoSEQ multiplex PCR; TCRdb's copy keeps in-frame clones and lacks some. V and J calls and clone size follow that table, whereas D and trimming were derived from the DNA. The top ten clones hold under 2% of a sample with roughly 120,000 clones, around nine tenths of them seen once. This receptor was taken from a human donor with active COVID-19. The donor label of this sample is uncertain. Sequencing input: peripheral blood.

CDR3 residues: CASSLGAGGLNEQFF. CDR3 bases: TGTGCCAGCAGTTTAGGGGCGGGGGGGCTCAATGAGCAGTTCTTC. This chain connects TRBV28 to TRBJ2-1, with TRBD2 matching 9 bases. Germline V gene data show CDR1 as MDHEN and CDR2 as SYDVKM. Trimming removed 2 bases from V and 6 bases from J; junction bases left unmatched: 5. The CDR3 spans 15 residues.